This record covers a single TCR beta chain. Its antigen target is currently unknown. Per-base quality was not reported, and no clone a single base away is much larger than it. This specimen comes from a study of blood T cell repertoires in COVID-19 (dated by TCRdb to 2019 to 2021). Looking at the study overall: Samples from collaborators originated in the United States, Italy and Spain and spanned both the acute and convalescent phases of COVID-19. The sample metadata nearly always contained a de-identified subject ID, COVID-19 status, age in years and sex. Subjects who had been exposed to COVID-19, were actively infected with it, or had recovered from it provided the deeply sampled blood TCRbeta repertoires that made up the dataset. The samples were drawn from two sources: the first 160 participants of the ongoing ImmuneRACE study, and 1,254 subjects contributed by 6 global collaborators. The repertoires were made available in a free public database intended to serve as a resource for research on the immune response to SARS-CoV-2. The material from the prospective study consisted of cDNA or gDNA derived from T cells, B-cell-depleted T cells, or PBMCs. HLA class I and class II types, where available, came from metadata supplied by the sample provider rather than from assay-based typing.

The immunoSEQ Assay, a bias-controlled multiplex PCR, was used to amplify TCRbeta CDR3 regions from genomic DNA. In the original analysis: The number of nucleated cells in each sample was estimated from the amplification of reference gene primers within the assay. To quantify the absolute abundance of each unique TCRbeta CDR3 rearrangement, sequence reads were collapsed and filtered. Productive Simpson clonality was computed per sample as the square root of Simpson's diversity index over productive rearrangements. The clones in this table, taken by TCRdb from immuneACCESS, are in-frame only. Not every clone is retained; where verified, under half of the shortfall comes from an unresolved V gene, and the cause of the rest is unknown. Clone size and V and J calls were adopted from that table, with D and trimming inferred from the DNA. This sample is represented by tens of thousands of clones; approximately 82% of them were singletons. Of the sample, 11% falls within the top ten clones.

Whole blood was collected in K2EDTA tubes by collaborating institutions according to the institutions' own protocols. For TCRbeta analysis, collaborator samples were shipped as frozen whole blood, as isolated PBMCs, or as DNA extracted from either sample type. Study-wide conclusions, independent of this receptor: How much clinical and demographic metadata was included differed by source and by participant, and the metadata was provided uncurated.

This TCR was sampled from a human donor in a cohort sampled during active COVID-19. The specimen sequenced was peripheral blood.

The CDR3 protein is CASSPGGRNTIYF. The sequenced DNA is TGTGCCAGCAGCCCAGGGGGGAGAAACACCATATATTTT. The rearranged chain carries TRBV6-6 and TRBJ1-3; 7 central nucleotides agree with TRBD1. V and J are trimmed by 6 bases and 5 bases, and the gene matches miss 4 bases of the junction. The CDR3, cysteine through phenylalanine, is 13 amino acids long. The CDR3 DNA has 39 bases and is translated from base 1. CDR1 MNHNY and CDR2 SVGAGI are derived from the germline V gene (reference sequence).